This TCR beta chain was identified in a study of identical twins. General study results and limits: Zero-insertion results could be subject to partial confounding by invariant MAIT and iNKT cells.

This clonotype was observed a handful of times. Its matching antigen is unknown. The germline V and J ends were trimmed by 3 bases and 6 bases, with 15 bases remaining between them. The CDR3 runs to 14 residues. Germline V lookup: CDR1 SGHRS, CDR2 YFSETQ. TCRdb re-called the 5' RACE reads through MiXCR, storing one row per CDR3 protein. The data contain 460,000 or so distinct CDR3 sequences, 12% to 15% of them singletons. This sample also appeared in a second study, on yellow fever vaccine responses in identical twins.

The sample was CD4+ T cells sorted from blood. The J gene is TRBJ1-1, the V gene TRBV5-1; tentatively, D is TRBD1 (5 bases). The TCR comes from a young woman in good health. CDR3 DNA: TGCGCCAGCAGCTGGTCGGGGGTCGGTGCTGAAGCTTTCTTT. Translating gives CASSWSGVGAEAFF.